What follows are 27 T cell receptor beta chains derived from one specimen sequenced in a study of shared clonotypes between healthy human individuals (dated by TCRdb to about 2020). Receptors were amplified or captured by the immunoSEQ multiplex PCR assay. TCRdb's version of the immuneACCESS table is confined to in-frame rearrangements and falls short of the full clone set. An unresolved V gene accounts for under half of the shortfall where checked; the remainder is of unknown origin. The sample records about 1.1 million clones, roughly 80% of which are singletons. The ten top clones hold about 0.89% of the sample. Material: memory CD4+ T cells from PBMCs. This specimen's cell subset or site label, interpreted: CD45RA-negative fraction. The receptors come from a man aged 18 to 30 in good health. Some clones in this sample may be carry-over from other donors' samples.

This clone has more than one count but fewer than ten. The CDR3 spells CASRTGGQPQHF. The CDR3 coding sequence is TGTGCCAGTAGGACAGGGGGTCAGCCCCAGCATTTT. The genes are TRBV19 and TRBJ1-5; 9 positions agree with TRBD1. Germline assignment: CDR1 LNHDA and CDR2 SQIVND (reference sequence). J gave up 6 bases and V 6 bases, and 0 bases lay outside the gene matches. This CDR3 is built from 12 residues.

CDR3 DNA sequence: TGTGCCAGCAGCTCCCGAGGGGGAGGGGGTACCTACGAGCAGTACTTC. It codes for CASSSRGGGGTYEQYF. The rearrangement joins TRBV7-2 to TRBJ2-7; possibly TRBD2 for D (7 bases). Germline-derived CDR1 and CDR2 are SGHTA and FQGNSA. V was cut by 4 bases and J by 2 bases, with 18 bases left in between. The CDR3 covers 16 residues.

This chain connects TRBV5-8 to TRBJ2-7, with a weak D call TRBD1 (5 bases). Trimming shortened V by 0 bases and J by 6 bases, and 10 bases separated the two germline ends. The CDR3 extends over 13 amino acids. Germline-derived CDR1 and CDR2 are SGHTS and YDEGEE. The CDR3: CASSLVRVREQYF. The DNA for the CDR3 is TGTGCCAGCAGCTTGGTCAGGGTACGCGAGCAGTACTTC.

The chain couples TRBV19 to TRBJ2-6; D call uncertain. The CDR3 length is 15 residues. CDR1 is LNHDA and CDR2 is SQIVND in the germline V gene (reference sequence). V was cut by 2 bases and J by 0 bases, with 5 bases left in between. CDR3 amino acids: CASSIRSSGANVLTF. The DNA for the CDR3 is TGTGCCAGTAGTATACGGAGCTCTGGGGCCAACGTCCTGACTTTC.

The chain couples TRBV28 to TRBJ1-3, with TRBD1 matching over 8 bases. The germline CDR1 and CDR2 sequences are MDHEN and SYDVKM. V was clipped by 3 bases and J by 4 bases; unmatched bases: 2. This CDR3 region has 14 residues. The CDR3 nucleotides are TGTGCCAGCAGTTTCAGGACAGGGGGAAACACCATATATTTT. Its protein product is CASSFRTGGNTIYF.

This clone was detected once. The chain recombines TRBV19 with TRBJ2-5, with D possibly being TRBD2 (5 bases). The CDR3 loop spans 14 amino acids. The germline V gene has CDR1 LNHDA and CDR2 SQIVND (reference sequence). V gave up 3 bases and J gave up 2 bases, with 10 bases separating them. Here the CDR3 reads CASSISRVQETQYF. The CDR3 coding sequence is TGTGCCAGTAGTATCTCGAGGGTTCAAGAGACCCAGTACTTC.

The rearrangement uses TRBV30 and TRBJ2-3; TRBD2 matches 11 bases. V shed 0 bases and J 5 bases; nucleotides not matched to a gene: 7. The CDR3 totals 16 residues. Looked up from germline, CDR1 is GTSNPN and CDR2 is SVGIG (reference sequence). This CDR3 is CAWSVGLAGGGDTQYF. The CDR3 nucleotides are TGTGCCTGGAGTGTAGGGCTAGCGGGAGGAGGAGATACGCAGTATTTT. Full variable domain (outside the CDR3, taken from reference TRBV30 and TRBJ2-3): SQTIHQWPATLVQPVGSPLSLECTVEGTSNPNLYWYRQAAGRGLQLLFYSVGIGQISSEVPQNLSASRPQDRQFILSSKKLLLSDSGFYLCAWSVGLAGGGDTQYFGPGTRLTVL.

The J gene is TRBJ1-2, the V gene TRBV7-2, with a tentative D call TRBD1 (5 bases). Germline values: CDR1 SGHTA, CDR2 FQGNSA. This CDR3 has 14 amino acids. The ends were cut back, 1 base at V and 7 bases at J, with 13 bases in the middle. The CDR3 bases are TGTGCCAGCAGCTTAGTAGGGACGTCGGGTGGCTACACCTTC. Amino acid sequence: CASSLVGTSGGYTF. Based on the CDR3 plus reference TRBV7-2 and TRBJ1-2, the full variable domain is GAGVSQSPSNKVTEKGKDVELRCDPISGHTALYWYRQSLGQGLEFLIYFQGNSAPDKSGLPSDRFSAERTGGSVSTLTIQRTQQEDSAVYLCASSLVGTSGGYTFGSGTRLTVV.

The sample holds one count of this clone. V and J are TRBV5-1 and TRBJ2-1; maybe TRBD2 (6 bases). Germline lookup yields CDR1 SGHRS and CDR2 YFSETQ. The CDR3 extends over 15 amino acids. Trimming shortened V by 4 bases and J by 7 bases, and 18 bases separated the two germline ends. The DNA for the CDR3 is TGCGCCAGCAGCCTTCAAGGAGGGCTCTTAAATGAGCAGTTCTTC. This gives the protein CASSLQGGLLNEQFF. Drawing the rest from reference TRBV5-1 and TRBJ2-1, the complete variable domain is KAGVTQTPRYLIKTRGQQVTLSCSPISGHRSVSWYQQTPGQGLQFLFEYFSETQRNKGNFPGRFSGRQFSNSRSEMNVSTLELGDSALYLCASSLQGGLLNEQFFGPGTRLTVL.

The chain has TRBV11-3 and TRBJ2-3, with D perhaps matching TRBD1 (6 bases). V was cut by 4 bases and J by 0 bases, with 11 bases left in between. Germline CDR1 SGHNT, CDR2 YENEEA. The CDR3 is 15 residues long. CDR3 DNA: TGTGCCAGCAGCTACGGGACATTAAGCACAGATACGCAGTATTTT. This codes for CASSYGTLSTDTQYF.

V usage is TRBV5-1 and J usage is TRBJ2-1, with D maybe TRBD1 (5 bases). The CDR3 sequence is 17 residues long. V lost 1 base and J 3 bases, leaving 17 bases between the germline ends. CDR1 and CDR2 (germline): SGHRS, YFSETQ. Here the CDR3 DNA reads TGCGCCAGCAGCTTGAGTCCAGGGAACTACCTCTACAATGAGCAGTTCTTC. Its protein is CASSLSPGNYLYNEQFF.

The rearrangement uses TRBV11-1 and TRBJ2-4; 13 bases agree with TRBD2. Trimming took 5 bases from V and 9 from J; bases not matched to a gene: 13. The CDR3 is 17 amino acids. Germline CDR1 reads SGHAT; CDR2 reads FQDESV (reference sequence). This CDR3 reads CASSPAGTSGIGTIQYF. In nucleotides, the CDR3 is TGTGCCAGCAGCCCAGCCGGGACTAGCGGGATCGGGACCATTCAGTACTTC.

The chain has TRBV12-5 and TRBJ1-1; no clear D. Per the germline V gene, CDR1 is LGHNT and CDR2 is FRNRAP. The CDR3 has 13 amino acids. V was clipped by 1 base and J by 5 bases, with 8 bases between them. The CDR3 coding sequence is TGTGCTAGTGGTTTGGGAGGAGGGACTGAAGCTTTCTTT. It is translated as CASGLGGGTEAFF.

The chain is built from TRBV5-1 and TRBJ2-4; weak D call: TRBD2 (7 bases). V was pared by 2 bases and J by 7 bases, with 16 bases between. The CDR3 spans 15 residues. Germline V gene lookup returns CDR1 SGHRS and CDR2 YFSETQ. Here the CDR3 DNA reads TGCGCCAGCAGCTTACGGGGGGCGGGTGAGAACATTCAGTACTTC. As protein: CASSLRGAGENIQYF.

The chain uses TRBV9 and TRBJ1-2; D might be TRBD1 (5 bases). V lost 4 bases and J 8 bases, leaving 18 bases between the germline ends. The CDR3 is 14 amino acids. From germline, CDR1 is SGDLS and CDR2 YYNGEE. The CDR3 protein is CASSPRQLLGGYTF. The CDR3 region has the DNA TGTGCCAGCAGCCCTAGACAGCTCTTGGGAGGCTACACCTTC.

V gene TRBV7-6 combines with J gene TRBJ2-2; 10 bases match TRBD2. V shed 1 base, J shed 5 bases, and the junction held 4 bases outside the gene matches. Looked up from germline, CDR1 is SGHVS and CDR2 is FNYEAQ. CDR3 size: 16 residues. The CDR3 DNA follows: TGTGCCAGCAGCTTAGTGGCTAGCGGGAGTACCGGGGAGCTGTTTTTT. As protein: CASSLVASGSTGELFF.

This chain uses TRBV18 with TRBJ2-7; a weak D match, TRBD2 (6 bases). The CDR3 consists of 16 residues. Germline V gene lookup returns CDR1 KGHSH and CDR2 LQKENI. V was shortened by 6 bases and J by 6 bases, with 24 bases between the two germline ends. The CDR3 DNA follows: TGTGCCAGCTCTCACCAATTTACCGGCCCCGGGGGCGAGCAGTACTTC. Its protein product is CASSHQFTGPGGEQYF. Complete variable domain (other parts from reference TRBV18 and TRBJ2-7): NAGVMQNPRHLVRRRGQEARLRCSPMKGHSHVYWYRQLPEEGLKFMVYLQKENIIDESGMPKERFSAEFPKEGPSILRIQQVVRGDSAAYFCASSHQFTGPGGEQYFGPGTRLTVT.

The chain joins TRBV5-1 to TRBJ2-2; no definite D call. Trimming left V 0 bases short and J 2 bases short, with 17 bases between. CDR3 length: 18 amino acids. The germline V gene has CDR1 SGHRS and CDR2 YFSETQ. The CDR3 DNA reads TGCGCCAGCAGCTTGGCCCCTGTTATGGGCAGTAACACCGGGGAGCTGTTTTTT. It specifies CASSLAPVMGSNTGELFF.

This clone was detected only once. The chain is built from TRBV9 and TRBJ1-1; TRBD1 aligns across 8 bases. This CDR3 has 13 residues. Trimming took 4 bases from V and 6 from J; bases not matched to a gene: 5. Germline loops: CDR1 SGDLS, CDR2 YYNGEE. CDR3 nucleotides: TGTGCCAGCAGCCGCGACAGGGGTTCTGAAGCTTTCTTT. It encodes CASSRDRGSEAFF.

CDR3: CASSALAGEGFF. Here the CDR3 DNA reads TGTGCCAGCAGTGCGCTAGCGGGAGAGGGGTTCTTC. V and J are TRBV2 and TRBJ2-1; 10 bases are a match to TRBD2. The CDR3 covers 12 residues. Germline V CDR1 and CDR2: SNHLY, FYNNEI. J was trimmed by 15 bases and V by 4 bases; bases with no gene match: 6.

This clone showed up just once. The V gene is TRBV6-1, the J gene TRBJ1-2; D gene ambiguous. The CDR3 spans 15 residues. The germline CDR1 and CDR2 sequences are MNHNS and SASEGT. V was clipped by 5 bases and J by 6 bases, with 19 bases between them. The CDR3 reads CASSLRATFRDGYTF. The CDR3, as DNA: TGTGCCAGCAGTTTGAGGGCCACCTTTAGGGATGGCTACACCTTC.

This clone was detected a few times. As DNA, the CDR3 is TGTGCCAGCAGCGTAGGGTGGAAGAGTGAAGCTTTCTTT. This gives the protein CASSVGWKSEAFF. The chain recombines TRBV9 with TRBJ1-1; D gene ambiguous. V was clipped by 0 bases and J by 7 bases, with 10 bases between them. CDR3 length: 13 residues. Germline V gene lookup returns CDR1 SGDLS and CDR2 YYNGEE.

The rearrangement uses TRBV4-1 and TRBJ2-3, with TRBD1 as a possible D gene (5 bases). Germline V gene sequence: CDR1 MGHRA, CDR2 YSYEKL. Trimming shortened V by 1 base and J by 7 bases, and 18 bases separated the two germline ends. The CDR3 is made up of 16 amino acids. The CDR3 loop is CASSQVRTRGLNTQYF. The CDR3 bases are TGCGCCAGCAGCCAAGTACGGACAAGGGGTTTGAATACGCAGTATTTT.

V gene TRBV18 combines with J gene TRBJ1-1; TRBD1 matches at 7 bases. Looked up from germline, CDR1 is KGHSH and CDR2 is LQKENI. The CDR3 consists of 13 residues. J was trimmed by 6 bases and V by 3 bases; bases with no gene match: 4. CDR3 sequence reads: CASSPDRVAEAFF. CDR3 DNA sequence: TGTGCCAGCTCACCCGACAGGGTGGCTGAAGCTTTCTTT. The full variable domain, with the rest looked up from reference TRBV18 and TRBJ1-1, is NAGVMQNPRHLVRRRGQEARLRCSPMKGHSHVYWYRQLPEEGLKFMVYLQKENIIDESGMPKERFSAEFPKEGPSILRIQQVVRGDSAAYFCASSPDRVAEAFFGQGTRLTVV.

This clone was recorded only once. The chain couples TRBV2 to TRBJ1-5; D is unclear. CDR3 length equals 16 residues. Germline V gene sequence: CDR1 SNHLY, CDR2 FYNNEI. The ends were cut back, 1 base at V and 2 bases at J, with 12 bases in the middle. The CDR3 coding sequence is TGTGCCAGCAGTGAAGTAGCCGGGTATCGCAATCAGCCCCAGCATTTT. It specifies CASSEVAGYRNQPQHF.

This chain links TRBV5-1 with TRBJ1-2; TRBD1 aligns across 7 bases. V shed 0 bases and J 4 bases; nucleotides not matched to a gene: 6. Germline CDR1 SGHRS, CDR2 YFSETQ. This CDR3 comprises 15 residues. CDR3 sequence: CASSLAGRGVYGYTF. The CDR3 DNA is TGCGCCAGCAGCTTGGCCGGCAGGGGGGTCTATGGCTACACCTTC.

This clone showed up many times. This sample includes further DNA sequences coding for the same CDR3. The V and J genes are TRBV2 and TRBJ2-2; tentative D call: TRBD2 (5 bases). CDR1 and CDR2 from the germline V gene are SNHLY and FYNNEI. V was clipped by 7 bases and J by 3 bases, with 15 bases between them. This CDR3 contains 15 residues. The DNA of the CDR3 is TGTGCCAGCAAAGAGAGCGGTATTTACACCGGGGAGCTGTTTTTT. Residues: CASKESGIYTGELFF.